The 17 T cell receptor beta chains given below trace back to one sample, sequenced in a study of control samples from healthy donors and cancer patients. Clones were sequenced by immunoSEQ multiplex PCR, and TCRdb holds only the in-frame ones, with some missing. The data hold roughly 170,000 clones, with 80% to 95% observed a single time. The sequencing input was blood. These receptors were obtained from a woman aged 55-75 years in good health.

The chain combines TRBV5-4 with TRBJ2-7; D possibly uses TRBD1 or TRBD2 (5 bases each). The CDR3 sequence is 14 residues long. Trimming cost V 4 bases and J 1 base, with 12 bases left between them. Germline-derived CDR1 and CDR2 are SGHNT and YYREEE (reference sequence). As DNA, the CDR3 is TGTGCCAGCAGCCCGGGACGGAGGTCCTACGAGCAGTACTTC. It is translated as CASSPGRRSYEQYF.

This clone was found once. This rearrangement joins TRBV4-1 to TRBJ2-7; D is perhaps TRBD2 (6 bases). The CDR3 extends over 16 amino acids. With 3 bases removed from V and 3 bases from J, the gap between germline ends came to 18 bases. Per germline, CDR1 MGHRA and CDR2 YSYEKL. DNA for the CDR3: TGCGCCAGCAGCCAGTCCCCCGGGACTGGATACTACGAGCAGTACTTC. Amino acids: CASSQSPGTGYYEQYF.

The rearrangement uses TRBV5-1 and TRBJ1-1; possibly TRBD1 for D (5 bases). The V end lost 1 base, the J end lost 1 base, and 8 bases lay between the germline ends. The CDR3 contains 14 residues. Germline-derived CDR1 and CDR2 are SGHRS and YFSETQ. The CDR3 bases are TGCGCCAGCAGCTTGTCGGGGGGGAACACTGAAGCTTTCTTT. Translation gives CASSLSGGNTEAFF.

J is TRBJ1-2 and V is TRBV18; the D is unclear. CDR1 is KGHSH, CDR2 LQKENI, per germline. The V end was cut by 1 base, the J end by 6 bases, with 12 bases between. CDR3 size: 14 residues. CDR3 bases: TGTGCCAGCTCACCACAATCGGAACCCAATGGCTACACCTTC. Translating it yields CASSPQSEPNGYTF.

V and J are TRBV7-9 and TRBJ1-3; D is perhaps TRBD1 (5 bases). The V and J ends lost 2 bases and 0 bases respectively, with 8 bases between them. Germline loops: CDR1 SEHNR, CDR2 FQNEAQ (reference sequence). This CDR3 contains 15 residues. The CDR3 is CASSLMDTSGNTIYF. The CDR3, as DNA: TGTGCCAGCAGCTTAATGGACACCTCTGGAAACACCATATATTTT.

The chain employs TRBV19 and TRBJ2-1; the match to TRBD2 covers 8 bases. There are 16 residues in the CDR3. From germline, CDR1 is LNHDA and CDR2 SQIVND (reference sequence). V dropped 8 bases and J dropped 7; count of bases not matched to a gene: 16. The CDR3 sequence: CASQASSGGGGNEQFF. The CDR3 coding sequence is TGTGCCAGTCAGGCCTCCTCCGGGGGGGGCGGGAATGAGCAGTTCTTC.

The chain joins TRBV9 to TRBJ1-4, with TRBD1 matching 8 bases. Germline V gene sequence: CDR1 SGDLS, CDR2 YYNGEE. Trimming cost V 0 bases and J 2 bases; bases outside gene matches: 3. The CDR3 is 16 amino acids. CDR3 sequence: CASSVGQGATNEKLFF. In nucleotides, the CDR3 is TGTGCCAGCAGCGTAGGCCAGGGGGCGACTAATGAAAAACTGTTTTTT.

The CDR3 DNA reads as TGCGCCAGCAGCTTACGGGACGGATCAATACTGCAGTTCTTC. Translating it yields CASSLRDGSILQFF. This sequence joins TRBV5-1 and TRBJ2-1, with D perhaps being TRBD1 or TRBD2 (5 bases each). Per germline, CDR1 SGHRS and CDR2 YFSETQ. The CDR3 extends over 14 amino acids. Deletions cut 2 bases from V and 12 bases from J, with 18 bases between.

The chain employs TRBV18 and TRBJ1-1; no clear D gene. Trimming took 5 bases from V and 4 from J, leaving 11 bases between them. This CDR3 is 13 amino acids long. Germline lookup yields CDR1 KGHSH and CDR2 LQKENI. The chain's CDR3 is CASSSLVGTEAFF. Written as DNA, the CDR3 is TGTGCCAGCTCATCCCTGGTGGGCACTGAAGCTTTCTTT.

The chain links TRBV25-1 to TRBJ1-3; weak D call: TRBD1 (5 bases). Germline lookup yields CDR1 MGHDK and CDR2 SYGVNS. The V and J ends lost 2 bases and 2 bases respectively, with 16 bases between them. There are 17 residues in the CDR3. The CDR3 is CASSERPGRATGNTIYF. The CDR3 DNA follows: TGTGCCAGCAGTGAAAGACCGGGACGTGCAACTGGAAACACCATATATTTT.

The count of this clone is one. V gene TRBV7-9 combines with J gene TRBJ2-2; TRBD2 agrees at 8 bases. V dropped 0 bases and J dropped 5; count of bases not matched to a gene: 5. Germline loops: CDR1 SEHNR, CDR2 FQNEAQ (reference sequence). This CDR3 has 16 amino acids. Here the CDR3 reads CASSLAAGGWTGELFF. CDR3 DNA: TGTGCCAGCAGCTTAGCCGCGGGGGGATGGACCGGGGAGCTGTTTTTT.

The chain couples TRBV27 to TRBJ2-7, with 7 bases lining up with TRBD1. The V segment lost 5 bases and the J segment 0 bases; nucleotides outside the gene matches: 7. This CDR3 region has 15 residues. The V gene's germline CDR1 is MNHEY and CDR2 SMNVEV (reference sequence). Written as DNA, the CDR3 is TGTGCCAGCAGTCTTCGGGACAGCAGCTCCTACGAGCAGTACTTC. Translating it yields CASSLRDSSSYEQYF.

The chain employs TRBV7-9 and TRBJ1-1; tentatively, D is TRBD1 (6 bases). This CDR3 has 14 amino acids. V dropped 2 bases and J dropped 3 bases, with 10 bases sitting between them. Germline values: CDR1 SEHNR, CDR2 FQNEAQ (reference sequence). This CDR3 reads CASSLSGEYTEAFF. The CDR3 bases are TGTGCCAGCAGCTTATCAGGGGAGTACACTGAAGCTTTCTTT.

The chain is built from TRBV4-1 and TRBJ2-3; D may be TRBD1 (6 bases). V dropped 1 base and J dropped 2 bases, with 16 bases sitting between them. Germline loops: CDR1 MGHRA, CDR2 YSYEKL. CDR3 length equals 17 residues. CDR3 coding DNA: TGCGCCAGCAGCCAAGGCCCGGGGCAGGGGAACACAGATACGCAGTATTTT. Its protein product is CASSQGPGQGNTDTQYF.

The chain carries TRBV10-3 and TRBJ1-5; 7 bases are shared with TRBD1. The CDR3 runs to 13 residues. The trim removed 8 bases at V and 6 bases at J, leaving 7 bases unmatched. The V gene's germline CDR1 is ENHRY and CDR2 SYGVKD. DNA for the CDR3: TGTGCCATCCGGGAGGGGGCGGGTCAGCCCCAGCATTTT. Its protein is CAIREGAGQPQHF.

The rearrangement uses TRBV4-3 and TRBJ2-5, with 12 bases lining up with TRBD2. Per germline, CDR1 LGHNA and CDR2 YSLEER. This CDR3 region has 17 residues. Trimming at V came to 1 base and at J to 4 bases, leaving 7 bases not matched to a gene. The CDR3 region is CASSQGASGGARETQYF. In nucleotides, the CDR3 is TGCGCCAGCAGCCAAGGGGCTAGCGGGGGGGCTCGAGAGACCCAGTACTTC.

The chain carries TRBV11-2 and TRBJ2-7; TRBD2 matches at 12 bases. This CDR3 spans 17 amino acids. The germline gives CDR1 SGHAT, CDR2 FQNNGV. J was trimmed by 2 bases and V by 3 bases; bases with no gene match: 8. The CDR3, as DNA: TGTGCCAGCAGCTTTAGTATCGGACTAGCGGGGACCTACGAGCAGTACTTC. Protein sequence: CASSFSIGLAGTYEQYF.